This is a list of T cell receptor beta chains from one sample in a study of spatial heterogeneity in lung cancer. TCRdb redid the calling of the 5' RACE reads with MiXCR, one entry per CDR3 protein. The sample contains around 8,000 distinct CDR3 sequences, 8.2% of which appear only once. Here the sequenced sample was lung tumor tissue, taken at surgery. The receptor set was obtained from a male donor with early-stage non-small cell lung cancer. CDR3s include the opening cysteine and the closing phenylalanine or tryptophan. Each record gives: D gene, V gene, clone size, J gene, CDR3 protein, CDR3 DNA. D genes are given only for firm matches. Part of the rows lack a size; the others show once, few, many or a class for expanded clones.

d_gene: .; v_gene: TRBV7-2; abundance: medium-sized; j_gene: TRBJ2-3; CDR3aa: CASSPRTGTDTQYF; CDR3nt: TGTGCCAGCAGCCCCCGGACTGGCACAGATACGCAGTATTTT
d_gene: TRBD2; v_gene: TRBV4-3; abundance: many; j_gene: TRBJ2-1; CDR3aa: CASSQEAGVGNEQFF; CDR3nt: TGCGCCAGCAGCCAAGAAGCGGGAGTGGGTAATGAGCAGTTCTTC
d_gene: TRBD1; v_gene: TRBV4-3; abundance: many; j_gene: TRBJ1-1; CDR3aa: CASSAGQTEAFF; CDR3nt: TGCGCCAGCAGCGCGGGACAGACTGAAGCTTTCTTT
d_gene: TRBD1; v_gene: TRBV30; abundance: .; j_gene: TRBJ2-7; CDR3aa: CAWDRGIYEQYF; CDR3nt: TGTGCCTGGGACAGGGGAATATACGAGCAGTACTTC
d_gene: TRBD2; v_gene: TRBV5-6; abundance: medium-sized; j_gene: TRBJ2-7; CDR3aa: CASSPRRESYEQYF; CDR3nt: TGTGCCAGCAGCCCACGGCGGGAGTCCTACGAGCAGTACTTC
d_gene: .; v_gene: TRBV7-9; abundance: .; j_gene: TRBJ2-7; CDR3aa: CASSLTGRTYEQYF; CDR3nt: TGTGCCAGCAGCTTAACCGGGCGGACCTACGAGCAGTACTTC
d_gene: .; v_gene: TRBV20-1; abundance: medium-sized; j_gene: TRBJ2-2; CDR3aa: CSASGNTGELFF; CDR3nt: TGCAGTGCTAGTGGGAACACCGGGGAGCTGTTTTTT
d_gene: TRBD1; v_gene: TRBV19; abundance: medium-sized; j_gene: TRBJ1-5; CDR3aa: CASSSEGTAPQPQHF; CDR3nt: TGTGCCAGTAGTTCCGAAGGGACAGCACCTCAGCCCCAGCATTTT
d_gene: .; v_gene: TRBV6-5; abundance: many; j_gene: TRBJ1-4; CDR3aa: CASSYSGGAGEKLFF; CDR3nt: TGTGCCAGCAGTTACTCCGGGGGAGCTGGAGAAAAACTGTTTTTT
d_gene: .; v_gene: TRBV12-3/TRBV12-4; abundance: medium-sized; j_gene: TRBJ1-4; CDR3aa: CASSLTGLKEKLFF; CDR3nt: TGTGCCAGCAGTTTAACGGGACTTAAGGAAAAACTGTTTTTT
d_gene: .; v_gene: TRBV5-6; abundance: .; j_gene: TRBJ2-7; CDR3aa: CASSPHSLYEQYF; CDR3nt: TGTGCCAGCAGCCCTCACAGCCTCTACGAGCAGTACTTC
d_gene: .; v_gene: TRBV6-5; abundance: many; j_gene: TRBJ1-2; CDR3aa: CASRRTRAVYGYTF; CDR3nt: TGTGCCAGCAGAAGAACACGAGCCGTCTATGGCTACACCTTC
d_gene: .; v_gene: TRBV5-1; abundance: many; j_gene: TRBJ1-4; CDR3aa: CASSSQGPGTEKLFF; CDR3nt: TGCGCCAGCAGCTCCCAGGGACCCGGAACGGAAAAACTGTTTTTT
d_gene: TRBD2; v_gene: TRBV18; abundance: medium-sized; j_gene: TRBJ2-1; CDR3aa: CASSPSSGIHEQFF; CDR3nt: TGTGCCAGCTCACCATCCAGCGGGATCCATGAGCAGTTCTTC
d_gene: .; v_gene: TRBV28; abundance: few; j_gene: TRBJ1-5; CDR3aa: CASSSDRTHSNQPQHF; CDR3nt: TGTGCCAGCAGTTCAGACAGGACCCATAGCAATCAGCCCCAGCATTTT
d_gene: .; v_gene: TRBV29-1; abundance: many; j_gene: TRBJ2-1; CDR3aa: CSAPTQYNEQFF; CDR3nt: TGCAGCGCCCCGACTCAATACAATGAGCAGTTCTTC
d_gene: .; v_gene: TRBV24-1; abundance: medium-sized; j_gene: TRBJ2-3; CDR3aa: CATRADAWDTQYF; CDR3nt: TGTGCCACCAGGGCGGACGCGTGGGATACGCAGTATTTT
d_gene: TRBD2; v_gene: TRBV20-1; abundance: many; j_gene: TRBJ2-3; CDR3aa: CSALFTGGTDTQYF; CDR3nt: TGCAGTGCTCTTTTCACGGGAGGGACAGATACGCAGTATTTT
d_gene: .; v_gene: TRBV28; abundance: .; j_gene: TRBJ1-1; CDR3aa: CASSLIAGGAKNTEAFF; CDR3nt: TGTGCCAGCAGTTTAATTGCCGGGGGCGCAAAGAACACTGAAGCTTTCTTT
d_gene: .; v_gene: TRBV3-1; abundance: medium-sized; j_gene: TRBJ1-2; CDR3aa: CASSTGDFGYTF; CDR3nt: TGTGCCAGCAGCACCGGGGATTTTGGCTACACCTTC
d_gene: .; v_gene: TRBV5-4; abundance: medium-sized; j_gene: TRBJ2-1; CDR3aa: CASSLEVVRYNEQFF; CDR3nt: TGTGCCAGCAGCCTGGAAGTAGTACGGTACAATGAGCAGTTCTTC
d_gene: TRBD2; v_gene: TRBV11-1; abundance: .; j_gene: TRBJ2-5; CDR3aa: CASSLAVAGGPEETQYF; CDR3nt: TGTGCCAGCAGCTTAGCGGTAGCGGGAGGGCCAGAAGAGACCCAGTACTTC
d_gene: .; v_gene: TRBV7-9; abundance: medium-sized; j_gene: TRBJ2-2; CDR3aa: CASSLDTNTGELFF; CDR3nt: TGTGCCAGCAGCTTAGATACGAACACCGGGGAGCTGTTTTTT
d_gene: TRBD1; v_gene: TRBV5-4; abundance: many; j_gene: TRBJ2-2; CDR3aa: CASSLMMTGSAGELFF; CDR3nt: TGTGCCAGCAGCTTGATGATGACAGGGTCGGCCGGGGAGCTGTTTTTT
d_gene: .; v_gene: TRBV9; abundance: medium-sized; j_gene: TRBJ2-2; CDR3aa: CASSVFGGELFF; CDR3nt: TGTGCCAGCAGCGTATTTGGCGGGGAGCTGTTTTTT
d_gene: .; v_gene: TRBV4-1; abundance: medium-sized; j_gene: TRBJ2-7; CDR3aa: CASSRDPTYEQYF; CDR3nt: TGCGCCAGCAGCCGGGACCCCACCTACGAGCAGTACTTC
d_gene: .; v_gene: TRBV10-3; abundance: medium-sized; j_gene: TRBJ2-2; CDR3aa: CAISEGTNTGELFF; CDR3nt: TGTGCCATCAGTGAGGGCACGAACACCGGGGAGCTGTTTTTT
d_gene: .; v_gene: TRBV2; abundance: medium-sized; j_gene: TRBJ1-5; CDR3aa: CASSALRENQPQHF; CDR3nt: TGTGCCAGCAGTGCTCTCCGGGAAAATCAGCCCCAGCATTTT
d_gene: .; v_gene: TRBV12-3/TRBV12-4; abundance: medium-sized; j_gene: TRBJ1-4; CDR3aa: CATGISTNEKLFF; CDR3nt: TGTGCCACCGGAATTTCAACTAATGAAAAACTGTTTTTT
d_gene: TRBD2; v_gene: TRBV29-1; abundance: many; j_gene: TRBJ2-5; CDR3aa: CSVAPILAGGETQYF; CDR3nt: TGCAGCGTTGCCCCAATCCTAGCGGGAGGGGAGACCCAGTACTTC
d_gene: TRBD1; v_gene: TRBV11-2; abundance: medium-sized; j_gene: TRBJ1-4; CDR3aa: CASSFGTGSEKLFF; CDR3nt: TGTGCCAGCAGCTTCGGGACAGGGAGTGAAAAACTGTTTTTT
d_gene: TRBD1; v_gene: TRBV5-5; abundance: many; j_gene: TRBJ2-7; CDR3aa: CASSRDREPYEQYF; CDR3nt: TGTGCCAGCAGCAGAGACAGGGAACCCTACGAGCAGTACTTC